These 11 T cell receptor beta chains share one sample of origin, sequenced in a study of OX40 agonist ivuxolimab in advanced cancers. TCRdb's table, derived via immunoSEQ multiplex PCR, lists solely in-frame clones and lacks some. The sample records more than 100,000 clones, 80% to 90% being singletons. The sample in question was CD4+ or CD8+ T cells sorted from blood, obtained in a trial of the OX40 agonist ivuxolimab. The source is an adult with an advanced solid tumor such as melanoma, head and neck, liver or kidney cancer.

The chain carries TRBV7-9 and TRBJ2-6; 8 bases agree with TRBD1. Germline V gene lookup returns CDR1 SEHNR and CDR2 FQNEAQ (reference sequence). V dropped 4 bases and J dropped 4; count of bases not matched to a gene: 3. This CDR3 has 15 amino acids. This CDR3 reads CASSSDRAGANVLTF. The CDR3 nucleotides read TGTGCCAGCAGCTCGGACAGGGCCGGGGCCAACGTCCTGACTTTC.

V and J are TRBV5-1 and TRBJ1-1; the D is unclear. CDR3 length equals 16 residues. CDR1 is SGHRS, CDR2 YFSETQ, per germline. The V end was cut by 4 bases, the J end by 2 bases, with 18 bases between. CDR3 in DNA: TGCGCCAGCAGCATGCCGGACCTTCCAGGCAACACTGAAGCTTTCTTT. Its protein product is CASSMPDLPGNTEAFF.

J is TRBJ2-5 and V is TRBV14, with TRBD2 as a possible D gene (5 bases). The CDR3 loop spans 13 amino acids. Germline V CDR1 and CDR2: SGHDN, FVKESK. V was trimmed by 7 bases and J by 5 bases, leaving 14 bases between them. CDR3 amino acids: CASKERVGETQYF. The CDR3 nucleotides read TGTGCCAGCAAGGAGAGGGTTGGGGAGACCCAGTACTTC.

The V and J genes are TRBV5-6 and TRBJ1-1; possibly TRBD1 for D (5 bases). Germline lookup yields CDR1 SGHDT and CDR2 YYEEEE. V lost 0 bases to trimming and J lost 1 base, with 16 bases between them. The CDR3 totals 17 residues. The CDR3 loop reads CASSLDRLVRGNTEAFF. The CDR3 DNA is TGTGCCAGCAGCTTGGACAGGCTCGTCCGCGGGAACACTGAAGCTTTCTTT.

The chain couples TRBV27 to TRBJ1-6, with D perhaps matching TRBD1 (5 bases). V lost 6 bases and J lost 8, with 17 bases in between. CDR3 length: 15 residues. The germline V gene has CDR1 MNHEY and CDR2 SMNVEV (reference sequence). The CDR3 DNA reads as TGTGCCAGCAGGATACCACAGGACGGATATTCACCCCTCCACTTT. Its translation: CASRIPQDGYSPLHF.

This clone was seen a handful of times. The chain carries TRBV5-3 and TRBJ1-2; TRBD1 matches at 7 bases. TRBV5-3 is labeled an ORF, and its function is uncertain. This CDR3 region has 15 residues. V lost 5 bases to trimming and J lost 7 bases; unmatched junction nucleotides: 14. For the CDR3, the DNA is TGTGCCAGAAGTTGCAGACAGGGAGGGACGGGTGGCTACACCTTC. This codes for CARSCRQGGTGGYTF.

The gene calls are TRBV9 and TRBJ2-7; 7 bases fit TRBD2. CDR1 and CDR2 from the germline V gene are SGDLS and YYNGEE. The CDR3 loop spans 16 amino acids. With V trimmed by 3 bases and J by 2 bases, 11 bases remained unmatched. In nucleotides, the CDR3 is TGTGCCAGCAGCGCGGGGTTGGGACTACCAGCCTACGAGCAGTACTTC. Protein product: CASSAGLGLPAYEQYF.

This clone was picked up a small number of times. The chain has TRBV10-3 and TRBJ1-6; D perhaps matches TRBD1 (6 bases). This CDR3 region has 13 residues. V was cut by 8 bases and J by 10 bases, with 15 bases left in between. Germline-derived CDR1 and CDR2 are ENHRY and SYGVKD. The CDR3 coding sequence is TGTGCCATCCGGGCACTCCAGGGGTCACCCCTCCACTTT. The encoded protein is CAIRALQGSPLHF.

The V call is TRBV27, the J call TRBJ1-2, with TRBD1 identical over 7 bases. V gave up 5 bases and J gave up 5 bases; unmatched junction bases: 5. This CDR3 spans 13 amino acids. Looked up from germline, CDR1 is MNHEY and CDR2 is SMNVEV (reference sequence). The CDR3 nucleotides are TGTGCCAGCAGTAAAGACAGGGAGTATGGCTACACCTTC. Protein product: CASSKDREYGYTF.

V gene TRBV6-5 combines with J gene TRBJ2-1, with 11 bases matching TRBD2. The CDR3 runs 15 residues. After removal of 6 bases from V and 7 bases from J, the junction contained 8 bases not matched to a gene. The germline CDR1 and CDR2 sequences are MNHEY and SVGAGI. The chain's CDR3 is CASRGSGGAENEQFF. DNA of the CDR3: TGTGCCAGCAGGGGTAGCGGGGGGGCCGAGAATGAGCAGTTCTTC.

This chain connects TRBV5-8 to TRBJ2-1; D is uncertain. CDR1 is SGHTS and CDR2 is YDEGEE in the germline V gene. This CDR3 is 13 amino acids long. With 1 base removed from V and 7 bases from J, the gap between germline ends came to 9 bases. The CDR3 protein is CASSLRASNEQFF. The CDR3 region has the DNA TGTGCCAGCAGCTTGAGGGCTAGTAATGAGCAGTTCTTC.